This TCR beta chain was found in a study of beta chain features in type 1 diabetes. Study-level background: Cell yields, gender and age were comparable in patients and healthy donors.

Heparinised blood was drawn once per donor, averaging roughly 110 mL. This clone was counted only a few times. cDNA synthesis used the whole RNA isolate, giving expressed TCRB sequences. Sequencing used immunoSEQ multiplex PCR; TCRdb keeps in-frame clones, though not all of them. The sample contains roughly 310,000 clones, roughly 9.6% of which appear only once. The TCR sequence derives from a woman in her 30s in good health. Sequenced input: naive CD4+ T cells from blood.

The CDR3 protein is CAWKGLGAGTDTQYF. In nucleotides, the CDR3 is TGTGCCTGGAAGGGGTTAGGCGCTGGCACAGATACGCAGTATTTT. The chain has TRBV30 and TRBJ2-3; maybe TRBD1 (5 bases). V gave up 4 bases and J gave up 1 base, with 15 bases separating them. Germline CDR1 and CDR2: GTSNPN and SVGIG (reference sequence). This CDR3 comprises 15 residues.